This is a list of T cell receptor beta chains from one sample in a study of blood T cell repertoires in COVID-19. Profiled with immunoSEQ multiplex PCR; TCRdb holds only in-frame clones, not every one. This table holds some 200,000 clones, about 80% found once. What was sequenced was peripheral blood. The receptors here all came from a man aged 30 to 39 with active or convalescent COVID-19. CDR3s include the opening cysteine and the closing phenylalanine or tryptophan. The D gene is left open where the match is weak. Size tells how often a clone was seen (once, few, many) or the class of an expanded clone, and some rows leave it out.

cdr3_length	j_call	clone_size	v_call	d_call	cdr3_nt	cdr3_aa
14	TRBJ2-2	.	TRBV24-1	.	TGTGCCACCAGTGATACCAGGGAAACCGGGGAGCTGTTTTTT	CATSDTRETGELFF
15	TRBJ2-3	.	TRBV7-9	.	TGTGCCAGCAGCTTAGCGCTGGGGCAAGTAGATACGCAGTATTTT	CASSLALGQVDTQYF
15	TRBJ2-3	.	TRBV6-5	TRBD1	TGTGCCAGCAGCAGCGACAGGGGGAGGACAGATACGCAGTATTTT	CASSSDRGRTDTQYF
15	TRBJ2-7	.	TRBV30	TRBD1	TGTGCCTGGACCCAATCGGACAGGGTCCCCGCCGAGCAGTACTTC	CAWTQSDRVPAEQYF
21	TRBJ1-5	.	TRBV19	.	TGTGCCAGTAGTATAGGGAGGGGGGGAAGAACGGGCCTCAACCCCAATCAGCCCCAGCATTTT	CASSIGRGGRTGLNPNQPQHF
14	TRBJ1-5	.	TRBV5-1	TRBD1	TGCGCCAGCAGCGGGGGACAGAGTAATCAGCCCCAGCATTTT	CASSGGQSNQPQHF
16	TRBJ2-1	once	TRBV10-2	.	TGCGCCAGCAGTGAGGGCAGGGGTTATGCTTACAATGAGCAGTTCTTC	CASSEGRGYAYNEQFF
17	TRBJ1-2	.	TRBV4-1	TRBD1	TGCGCCAGCAGCCAAGTCTCGGCTGGACAGGGTGGGTCTGGCTACACCTTC	CASSQVSAGQGGSGYTF
16	TRBJ1-3	.	TRBV10-1	TRBD1	TGCGCCAGCAGTGAGGGGACAGCCAACTCTGGAAACACCATATATTTT	CASSEGTANSGNTIYF
16	TRBJ2-5	.	TRBV13	.	TGTGCCAGCAGCTTCCAGGGGCCCTTAAGTGAAGAGACCCAGTACTTC	CASSFQGPLSEETQYF
15	TRBJ1-5	.	TRBV15	TRBD1	TGTGCCACCAGCAGAACGGGACAGGTAGATCAGCCCCAGCATTTT	CATSRTGQVDQPQHF
14	TRBJ2-1	.	TRBV3-1/TRBV3-2	.	TGTGCCAGCAGCCAAGTCGGGGAATACAATGAGCAGTTCTTC	CASSQVGEYNEQFF
16	TRBJ2-3	once	TRBV5-1	TRBD2	TGCGCCAGCAGCGCCGGACTAGCGGGGAGCACAGATACGCAGTATTTT	CASSAGLAGSTDTQYF
15	TRBJ1-5	.	TRBV27	.	TGTGCCAGCAGTTTAGGACAGAGGGGCAATCAGCCCCAGCATTTT	CASSLGQRGNQPQHF
11	TRBJ1-2	.	TRBV29-1	.	TGCAGCCACCGGGGAAGAGATGGCTACACCTTC	CSHRGRDGYTF